This T cell receptor beta chain was sequenced in a study of shared clonotypes between healthy human individuals (dated by TCRdb to the early 2020s). About the full investigation: Three men and two women, aged 18 to 49 years, made up the cohort. Per donor, three plates each were used for CD4 naive and CD4 memory, two for CD8 naive, and one for CD8 memory. To estimate repertoire size and how much clonotypes are shared between individuals, the study performed deep sequencing of blood TCR repertoires from a few healthy adults. To increase sequencing depth and limit assay-specific biases, TCR repertoire library preparation and sequencing were carried out by different laboratories using diverse techniques. Each donor's leukapheresis produced roughly between roughly 0.94 and 9.5 billion PBMCs.

TCR CDR3 regions were amplified from genomic DNA by multiplex PCR using the deep immunoSEQ assay. For each cell subset, the extracted genomic DNA was distributed evenly across all wells of several immunoSEQ 96-well plates, and each plate served as one replicate. For sorted subsets, around 0.2 ug genomic DNA, equal to about 30,000 T cell genomes, was loaded into each replicate PCR. Purified libraries were measured with a Qubit 3.0 fluorometer, size-checked on a Bioanalyzer 2100, and measured again with the KAPA Library Quantification kit. Every immunoSEQ 96-well plate was sequenced on a separate single-read 150-cycle Illumina NextSeq 550 flow cell. As for the original processing: Because only junctional sequences without quality scores were contained in the immunoSEQ output, filtering matching that applied to full-length reads could not be performed. Sequences were annotated with PyIR, a Python wrapper for IgBLAST v1.9, and V/J genes and CDR3 were assigned using IMGT germline references. Reads were filtered out if the reads had weak V/J assignments (E-value above 1e-6), no CDR3, stop codons, out-of-frame junctions, or ambiguous translated residues. A V3J clonotype was defined by an identical inferred V gene, J gene, and CDR3 amino acid sequence. The percentage overlap between two repertoires was calculated by dividing the number of shared unique clonotypes by the size of the smaller repertoire. Richness of each repertoire was evaluated using RTK rarefaction, the Chao1 estimator, and Recon v2.1 estimates of unobserved clonotypes. Generation probabilities were computed with OLGA for all TCRbeta clonotypes obtained by the gDNA method from a handful of donors. TCRdb took this table from immuneACCESS and kept in-frame rearrangements with V and J called. Such tables lack part of the clones; where checked against another copy, unresolved V genes explain under half of the gap, and the rest is unexplained. V and J calls and clone size come straight from that table; D and trimming were deduced from the DNA. For this sample there are approximately 1,500,000 clones; approximately 98% appear just once. The ten largest clones add up to around 0.45% of the sample.

The CDR3 spans 16 residues, from the cysteine through the phenylalanine. CDR3 DNA is the only sequence kept; it has 48 bases, read in frame from the first base. For this chain, trimming is 6 bases at the V end and 5 bases at the J end, and the number of junction bases without a gene match is 10. In the germline V gene, CDR1 corresponds to SGHTA and CDR2 to FQGTGA. Overall study outcomes, separate from this receptor: Compared with non-shared clonotypes, the clonotypes found in all four sorted-subset donors had higher generation probabilities. Sampling was restricted to blood, and TCR repertoires in tissue are likely to differ from TCR repertoires in blood. Larger estimated clonotype richness was generally found for naive subsets than for memory subsets. The genetic and exposure-history diversity represented was limited by the small number of donors. Pairwise subsampling led to the expectation that sequencing depth would affect the degree of clonotype sharing among donors. Even with the large sequencing depth, rarefaction of the sorted-subset datasets indicated that sequencing was incomplete. About 5% of naive CD4, 3.5% of naive CD8, 2% to 2.5% of memory CD4, and around 0.4% of memory CD8 clonotypes were shared across several donors.

About this clone: What this receptor recognizes is not known. Base qualities are not at hand, and no much larger clone is one base apart.

The donors were healthy, HIV-negative adults who had no recently reported acute infections or vaccinations. All donors were Caucasian adults living in Nashville, Tennessee, USA. Magnetic negative selection was used to enrich CD4+ T cells, after which naive cells were positively selected on CD45RA and the negative fraction became the memory subset. Blood was obtained by leukapheresis, after which PBMCs were separated by Ficoll-Histopaque density gradient centrifugation and cryopreserved in liquid nitrogen vapor phase. Purity and quantity of every magnetically sorted T cell population were checked by analytical flow cytometry. Each sorted fraction had its genomic DNA isolated and then quantified by UV absorbance on a Nanodrop 2000c.

This receptor was taken from a man between 25 and 39 years old in good health. The rearrangement joined TRBV7-3 to TRBJ2-1; 10 junctional bases match TRBD2. The sample comprised naive CD4+ T cells sorted from blood. In the paper's terms, the cell subset or site label means: CD45RA+ positively selected. The nucleotides are TGTGCCAGCAGTACCGCTAGCGGGAGCGGGAACAATGAGCAGTTCTTC. The resulting protein is CASSTASGSGNNEQFF.